Listed below are T cell receptor beta chains from one sample, sequenced in a study of somatic mutations in cytotoxic T cells in rheumatoid arthritis. This table comes from immunoSEQ multiplex PCR, and its TCRdb copy is limited to in-frame clones, with some not included. The data show around 12,000 clones, approximately 80% seen once. The sample was CD8+ T cells sorted from blood. These receptors came from a man in his forties or fifties in good health. The CDR3 runs from the conserved cysteine through the conserved F or W. D genes are given only for firm matches. Not all rows give a size; the values are once, few, many and, for expanded clones, a class.

>few|TRBV28|16|TRBD1|TRBJ2-4
CASQGAGYLAKNIQYF
TGTGCCAGCCAGGGGGCAGGATACCTAGCCAAAAACATTCAGTACTTC
>once|TRBV29-1|12|.|TRBJ2-7
CSVAEGSYEQYF
TGCAGCGTTGCCGAGGGCTCCTACGAGCAGTACTTC
>.|TRBV7-2|15|.|TRBJ1-2
CASSSLIPRGYGYTF
TGTGCCAGCAGCTCCCTTATACCCCGGGGCTATGGCTACACCTTC
>.|TRBV6-1|15|TRBD1|TRBJ1-2
CASSIRTGANYGYTF
TGTGCCAGCAGCATCAGGACAGGGGCCAACTATGGCTACACCTTC
>.|TRBV9|18|TRBD2|TRBJ2-1
CASSVEPGLAGGYNEQFF
TGTGCCAGCAGCGTAGAACCGGGACTAGCGGGAGGTTACAATGAGCAGTTCTTC
>.|TRBV14|16|.|TRBJ1-4
CASSQGPGDYLEKLFF
TGTGCCAGCAGCCAAGGGCCTGGGGATTATCTTGAAAAACTGTTTTTT
>.|TRBV7-8|15|.|TRBJ2-2
CASSLTSNGGGELFF
TGTGCCAGCAGCTTAACTTCGAACGGTGGCGGGGAGCTGTTTTTT
>.|TRBV11-3|13|.|TRBJ1-1
CASSSWWGTEAFF
TGTGCCAGCAGCTCCTGGTGGGGAACTGAAGCTTTCTTT
>.|TRBV19|13|.|TRBJ1-2
CASSMSRTYGYTF
TGTGCCAGTAGTATGAGCAGGACTTATGGCTACACCTTC
>.|TRBV27|14|.|TRBJ2-5
CASSLSFAVETQYF
TGTGCCAGCAGTTTATCTTTCGCGGTCGAGACCCAGTACTTC
>.|TRBV4-1|14|.|TRBJ1-1
CASSRGTAATEAFF
TGCGCCAGCAGCCGCGGGACCGCGGCCACTGAAGCTTTCTTT
>.|TRBV27|20|.|TRBJ2-2
CASSLDCLAGELIGTGELFF
TGTGCCAGCAGTTTAGATTGTTTGGCAGGGGAATTGATTGGCACCGGGGAGCTGTTTTTT
>.|TRBV25-1|13|.|TRBJ2-1
CASSEGTYNEQFF
TGTGCCAGCAGTGAGGGAACCTACAATGAGCAGTTCTTC
>.|TRBV7-3|18|TRBD1|TRBJ1-2
CASSLYPRRQGATYGYTF
TGTGCCAGCAGCCTCTACCCCCGCCGACAGGGTGCGACCTATGGCTACACCTTC
>.|TRBV9|14|.|TRBJ1-2
CASSVGGRVDGYTF
TGTGCCAGCAGCGTAGGAGGGAGGGTGGATGGCTACACCTTC
>once|TRBV9|17|.|TRBJ1-6
CASSPRPQSSYNSPLHF
TGTGCCAGCAGCCCCCGACCTCAGAGCTCCTATAATTCACCCCTCCACTTT
>.|TRBV15|16|TRBD2|TRBJ2-1
CATSRGREGSYNEQFF
TGTGCCACCAGCAGAGGAAGGGAGGGTTCCTACAATGAGCAGTTCTTC
>once|TRBV28|14|.|TRBJ1-4
CASSSLGGNEKLFF
TGTGCCAGCAGTTCACTAGGCGGGAATGAAAAACTGTTTTTT
>few|TRBV4-1|14|.|TRBJ2-2
CASSPGRNTGELFF
TGCGCCAGCAGCCCGGGACGCAACACCGGGGAGCTGTTTTTT
>.|TRBV4-3|16|TRBD2|TRBJ2-1
CASSQEGLAGANEQFF
TGCGCCAGCAGCCAAGAGGGACTAGCGGGAGCGAATGAGCAGTTCTTC
>.|TRBV2|15|TRBD1|TRBJ1-4
CASSEGQGDVEKLFF
TGTGCCAGCAGTGAAGGGCAGGGGGATGTTGAAAAACTGTTTTTT
>once|TRBV29-1|13|TRBD2|TRBJ2-7
CSVVGRSPYEQYF
TGCAGCGTTGTCGGGAGGAGTCCCTACGAGCAGTACTTC
>few|TRBV9|16|TRBD2|TRBJ2-7
CASSVGLAGASYEQYF
TGTGCCAGCAGCGTAGGACTAGCGGGAGCCTCCTACGAGCAGTACTTC
>.|TRBV7-9|15|.|TRBJ2-5
CASSSGPQYQETQYF
TGTGCCAGCAGCTCCGGGCCACAGTACCAAGAGACCCAGTACTTC
>.|TRBV4-1|16|.|TRBJ2-3
CASSPPRAGVADTQYF
TGCGCCAGCAGCCCCCCTCGAGCTGGGGTGGCAGATACGCAGTATTTT
>.|TRBV11-2|15|.|TRBJ2-1
CAIPRRESPYNEQFF
TGTGCCATCCCTCGAAGGGAATCACCCTACAATGAGCAGTTCTTC
>.|TRBV4-1|15|.|TRBJ2-1
CASQRGDTPYNEQFF
TGCGCCAGCCAAAGAGGGGACACCCCCTACAATGAGCAGTTCTTC
>.|TRBV5-6|16|TRBD1|TRBJ2-1
CASSVLRTGAANEQFF
TGTGCCAGCAGCGTTCTCCGGACAGGGGCGGCCAATGAGCAGTTCTTC
>few|TRBV7-6|13|.|TRBJ1-1
CASSSARNTEAFF
TGTGCCAGCAGCTCAGCCCGGAACACTGAAGCTTTCTTT
>.|TRBV4-1|16|.|TRBJ1-5
CASSQTQGGINQPQHF
TGCGCCAGCAGCCAAACCCAGGGCGGAATTAATCAGCCCCAGCATTTT
>.|TRBV7-8|14|.|TRBJ2-7
CASSFRSRAYEQYF
TGTGCCAGCAGCTTTCGTTCGAGGGCCTACGAGCAGTACTTC
>.|TRBV30|15|TRBD2|TRBJ2-3
CAWSSGTSTTDTQYF
TGTGCCTGGAGTAGCGGGACTAGCACGACAGATACGCAGTATTTT
>few|TRBV4-2|17|TRBD2|TRBJ2-5
CASSQDGASGGQETQYF
TGTGCCAGCAGCCAAGATGGGGCTAGCGGGGGCCAAGAGACCCAGTACTTC
>.|TRBV6-4|15|.|TRBJ2-7
CASSAYKGVGYEQYF
TGTGCCAGCAGTGCCTACAAGGGGGTAGGCTACGAGCAGTACTTC
>.|TRBV4-3|14|.|TRBJ2-7
CASSQDGTSYEQYF
TGCGCCAGCAGCCAAGATGGGACGTCCTACGAGCAGTACTTC
>.|TRBV5-4|19|TRBD2|TRBJ2-5
CASSAPRTSGRIRQETQYF
TGTGCCAGCAGCGCACCTAGGACTAGCGGGAGGATTAGGCAAGAGACCCAGTACTTC
>.|TRBV28|15|.|TRBJ1-3
CASTFDHSSGNTIYF
TGTGCCAGCACTTTCGACCATAGCTCTGGAAACACCATATATTTT
>.|TRBV6-1|13|.|TRBJ1-1
CASSDWGGAEAFF
TGTGCCAGCAGTGACTGGGGGGGCGCGGAAGCTTTCTTT
>.|TRBV28|16|TRBD1|TRBJ1-2
CASRGRGQGFNYGYTF
TGTGCCAGCAGGGGTCGGGGACAGGGGTTTAACTATGGCTACACCTTC
>.|TRBV4-1|14|TRBD2|TRBJ2-7
CASGPSGSSYEQYF
TGCGCCAGCGGGCCTAGCGGGAGTAGCTACGAGCAGTACTTC
>few|TRBV18|15|.|TRBJ1-6
CASSHEGDNYSPLHF
TGTGCCAGCTCTCACGAGGGGGACAACTATTCACCCCTCCACTTT
>.|TRBV19|13|.|TRBJ2-1
CASSMAQYNEQFF
TGTGCCAGTAGTATGGCACAGTACAATGAGCAGTTCTTC
>.|TRBV10-2|12|.|TRBJ2-1
CASDTGYNEQFF
TGCGCCAGCGACACAGGGTACAATGAGCAGTTCTTC
>.|TRBV13|15|.|TRBJ1-1
CASSLRRRGGTEAFF
TGTGCCAGCAGCTTACGGCGCAGGGGCGGCACTGAAGCTTTCTTT
>.|TRBV7-9|13|.|TRBJ2-3
CASVGQGSDTQYF
TGTGCCAGTGTGGGGCAGGGGTCAGATACGCAGTATTTT